This entry features one T cell receptor beta chain sequence. Its antigen remains unidentified. Per-base quality was not reported, and no clone a single base away is much larger than it. This entry belongs to a study of cytomegalovirus exposure and HLA in healthy donors (dated by TCRdb to about 2017). Study-wide context: In an earlier analysis of 450 to 750 of the donors, about 260 Gb of sequence data and 95 million to 130 million unique TCR beta sequences from 150 million to 200 million T cells were reported. An early release covering more than 500 HLA-typed donors comprised around 300 gigabases of sequencing data and around 80 million unique TCR sequences. Among the roughly 430 genotyped donors, around 81% belonged to the genetic ancestry cluster associated with self-reported Caucasian donors. The aim of the study was to test whether cataloging public T cell receptors could identify signatures of past pathogen exposure. The T cell repertoires of several hundred subjects were profiled by immunosequencing and related to cytomegalovirus serostatus. In addition to the first cohort of about 650 subjects, a separate validation cohort of approximately 120 different subjects was used. To predict cytomegalovirus infection status, the study brought together high-throughput TCR immunosequencing, statistical association of individual TCRs with disease status, and machine learning. A later analysis re-examined previously published TCR beta repertoires from just over 650 donors and added high-resolution HLA genotyping to investigate patterns of TCR occurrence. Rather than drawing on any new phenotypic data, the later analysis identified candidate immune exposures from TCR beta sequences and the way those sequences occurred across donors. An earlier analysis of more than 450 of the donors used high-throughput TCR beta sequencing to judge whether each TCR beta V gene segment behaved as functional or pseudogenic. Donor age, sex, ethnicity and CMV serostatus were compiled alongside the repertoire data. A later genetic analysis took genome-wide SNP genotypes for about 55% of the roughly 670 donors and used that subset as a discovery cohort. Every repertoire in the discovery cohort had been generated on one and the same sequencing platform. Both class I and class II loci were covered by HLA typing, at four-digit resolution. Typing coverage varied by locus: roughly 629-640 donors for A, B, C, DRB1 and DQB1; around 560 for DQA1; more than 600 for DPA1; approximately 450 for DPB1. Roughly five DR-DQ haplotypes were handled as single units for association and clustering, since linkage in the cohort was strong. On average, approximately 250,000 unique TCR beta nucleotide sequences were sequenced per donor among 398 genotyped donors of the cohort, with roughly 18% of those sequences being non-productive.

The cohort comprised fewer than 700 healthy bone marrow donors. All cohort members were sampled while nominally healthy, although unrecorded immune exposures were likely present. The donor tested CMV seronegative, placing the donor among the 300 to 400 seronegative members of the cohort. A peripheral blood sample was provided by each donor, and peripheral blood mononuclear cells were used for TCR beta sequencing. The Qiagen DNeasy Blood Extraction Kit was used to extract genomic DNA from the blood cell samples. What the authors observed across the whole study: Because counts were too low, more than 15 rarely observed V segments, including chromosome 9 orphons, were excluded from the earlier analysis of around 590 of the donors. In a later analysis, HLA-associated TCR beta chains showed more clonal expansion and lower generation probabilities than non-associated chains that were equally common. In a later analysis, most CMV-associated TCR beta chains were found to appear HLA-restricted, with HLA associations seemingly driven largely by CMV exposure. Because HLA typing was unavailable for some donors at each locus, only the typed subset was used in association tests. A later genetic analysis associated a missense DCLRE1C variant with V-gene and J-gene trimming of TCR beta chains, and an independent cohort replicated the association. The presence/absence analyses assumed that sequencing depth was roughly uniform across donors, and that assumption may not be true. The classifier was reported to diagnose cytomegalovirus status with high specificity and sensitivity in both the original and validation cohorts. A further reported finding was that TCR beta sequences accurately predicted the HLA-A and HLA-B alleles for most subjects in the first cohort. The cohort was sequenced for TCR beta chains only, and without alpha or paired-chain data the features that could be detected were limited. In an earlier analysis of fewer than 700 of the donors, most TCR beta V segments appeared in productive rearrangements about 87% or about 30% of the time, broadly matching IMGT annotations. Compared with the approximately 700-donor mean, donors in an Asian-associated ancestry cluster had fewer N-insertions in productive TCRs, according to a later genetic analysis. In vitro tests confirmed that a few of the cytomegalovirus-associated TCR beta chains recognize cytomegalovirus antigens. When HLA alleles, especially DR and DQ, strongly co-occurred, TCR associations were difficult to assign to individual alleles. In a later analysis, several top co-occurrence clusters were reported to appear linked to parvovirus B19, influenza, CMV and Epstein-Barr virus. The study gave a list of 150 to 200 TCR beta chains associated with cytomegalovirus. The sequencing pipeline was judged likely to have produced a cluster of highly shared sequence variants as a technical artifact. CMV serostatus was the only immune exposure information available for the cohort. The 87-base-pair reads could not distinguish some IMGT-functional V segments, including TRBV6-2 and TRBV6-3, so those segments were excluded. At a false discovery rate of 0.05, a later analysis linked under 20,000 TCR beta sequences to specific HLA alleles. In a later analysis, the rate of TCR association differed among HLA loci, with DRB1 alleles having the most associated TCRs and HLA-C alleles having the fewest. Correlated functional status among segregating V segments might reflect linkage disequilibrium, but an unknown experimental factor could not be ruled out. According to the authors, the approach could potentially be generalized to other disease states and immunological phenotypes. While some public TCRs were present in many individuals, most TCR sequences turned up only very rarely across donors.

Libraries were built with the immunoSEQ multiplex PCR assay. For the multiplex PCR, a mixture combining 60 forward primers for TCR Vbeta segments and 13 reverse primers for TCR Jbeta segments was used. The CDR3 region of rearranged TCR beta genes was amplified from genomic DNA by a multiplex PCR assay. The amplified TCR beta libraries were sequenced on the Illumina HiSeq System as 87-base-pair reads. The study's processing was this. A later analysis tallied 80 million to 95 million unique TCR beta chains across the 700 or so repertoires, and approximately 11 million of those chains were shared by two or more donors. To remove PCR and sequencing errors, raw reads were error-corrected and collapsed into unique sequences using a nearest-neighbor algorithm that merged closely related sequences. To assign V, D and J gene segments, CDR3 sequences were aligned to IMGT reference sequences. For a sequence to be retained, a match of at least six nucleotides was required to both a V gene segment and a J gene segment. Rearrangements were classified as productive when the CDR3 lacked stop codons and remained in frame with V and J, and all other rearrangements were classified as non-productive. CDR3 was defined according to IMGT convention as the region running from the second conserved V-encoded cysteine to the conserved J-encoded phenylalanine. The earlier analysis of about 590 of the donors excluded sequences that lacked an unambiguous match to a single V gene segment. In an earlier analysis of 587 of the donors, V segments were called functional above 56.7% productive rearrangements and were called segregating when the between-donor standard deviation exceeded 5%. A statistical classification framework was developed to diagnose cytomegalovirus status using the catalog of TCR beta chain sequences. V and J gene assignment, in a later analysis, came from comparing TCR nucleotide sequences with IMGT/GENE-DB human TR gene sequences. Using the TCRdist pipeline, a later analysis assigned CDR3 sequences along with most-parsimonious VDJ recombination scenarios. In a later analysis, each TCR beta chain was defined by its CDR3 amino acid sequence together with its V-gene family, and reads without a unique V-gene family were excluded. As a way to deal with suspected cross-contamination and a sequencing artifact, a later analysis dropped roughly 600 nucleotide sequences that were highly shared and had low generation probability. For each public chain, a later analysis derived a clonal expansion index from normalized ranks of inferred template counts within each repertoire. In a later analysis, generation probabilities were computed with a VDJ recombination model fitted to out-of-frame rearrangements, and the resulting probabilities were checked against IGoR. Hypergeometric tests were used in a later analysis to score TCR-TCR, TCR-HLA and TCR-CMV co-occurrence, with a repertoire-size bias correction applied to the TCR pairs. To estimate false discovery rates, a later analysis permuted the HLA or CMV assignments 20 times. In a later analysis, co-occurring TCRs were grouped using DBSCAN, and TCRdist sequence similarity was added for clustering within HLA-allele-positive subsets. Repertoires with fewer than 30,000 or more than 120,000 public chains, plus five repertoires with anomalous nucleotide sharing, were excluded from co-occurrence clustering. The clones in this table, taken by TCRdb from immuneACCESS, are in-frame only. Not every clone is retained; where verified, under half of the shortfall comes from an unresolved V gene, and the cause of the rest is unknown. Clone size and V and J calls were adopted from that table, with D and trimming inferred from the DNA. For this sample the table gives roughly 80,000 clones, of which about four fifths were detected only once. Jointly, the top ten make up about 2% of the sample.

V loses 11 bases, J loses 4 bases, and the germline ends lie 8 bases apart. In the germline V gene, CDR1 corresponds to MDHEN and CDR2 to SYDVKM. The CDR3 spans 10 residues, from the cysteine through the phenylalanine. Just CDR3 DNA is preserved here, 30 bases in frame from base 1. The chain is encoded by TRBV28 joined to TRBJ1-1, with the D gene not confidently named. This sequence was found in a woman aged 30 to 39 in good health and CMV-seronegative. The sequencing input was PBMCs. The nucleotide sequence is given as TGTGCCTGCCGGGGCACTGAAGCTTTCTTT. This sequence encodes CACRGTEAFF.